The next 27 T cell receptor beta chains were all read from a single sample in a study of blood T cell repertoires in COVID-19 (dated by TCRdb to between 2020 and 2021). Library generation was performed with the immunoSEQ multiplex PCR assay. The clones in this table, taken by TCRdb from immuneACCESS, are in-frame only. Not every clone is retained; where verified, under half of the shortfall comes from an unresolved V gene, and the cause of the rest is unknown. In all, the sample holds around 280,000 clones, and about nine tenths of those were seen once. The top ten clonotypes cover roughly 10% of the sample. Sequenced material: peripheral blood. All receptors derive from a woman in her twenties or thirties with COVID-19, enrolled during active disease.

The chain links TRBV7-3 to TRBJ1-4, with a possible D match to TRBD1 (5 bases). The CDR3 contains 16 residues. Trimming cost V 4 bases and J 3 bases, with 15 bases left between them. CDR1 SGHTA and CDR2 FQGTGA come from the germline V gene. The CDR3 loop is CASSSKRQPANEKLFF. DNA for the CDR3: TGTGCCAGCAGCTCCAAGAGACAGCCAGCTAATGAAAAACTGTTTTTT.

This chain connects TRBV9 to TRBJ2-3, with 9 bases lining up with TRBD1. Germline CDR1 SGDLS, CDR2 YYNGEE. With 5 bases clipped from V and 4 bases from J, the junction kept 8 bases outside the gene matches. The CDR3 spans 15 residues. Here the CDR3 reads CASSLGTGRADTQYF. The CDR3 coding sequence is TGTGCCAGCAGTCTAGGGACAGGGAGGGCAGATACGCAGTATTTT. Full variable domain (remainder filled in from reference TRBV9 and TRBJ2-3): DSGVTQTPKHLITATGQRVTLRCSPRSGDLSVYWYQQSLDQGLQFLIQYYNGEERAKGNILERFSAQQFPDLHSELNLSSLELGDSALYFCASSLGTGRADTQYFGPGTRLTVL.

V and J are TRBV5-1 and TRBJ1-1; maybe TRBD1 (5 bases). This CDR3 region has 14 residues. Germline CDR1 reads SGHRS; CDR2 reads YFSETQ. The V gene lost 2 bases and the J gene lost 4 bases, with 12 bases spanning the gap. As DNA, the CDR3 is TGCGCCAGCAGCTTTCTCCTCCAGGGCACTGAAGCTTTCTTT. It encodes CASSFLLQGTEAFF.

This clone was observed a handful of times. The chain couples TRBV18 to TRBJ1-4, with 12 bases identical to TRBD1. The CDR3 is 17 residues long. CDR1 is KGHSH, CDR2 LQKENI, per germline. V lost 3 bases and J lost 8; bases outside the gene matches: 10. The CDR3 DNA reads as TGTGCCAGCTCACCCGGGGTCCGGGACAGGGGGCGAGAAAAACTGTTTTTT. Translated: CASSPGVRDRGREKLFF. Combining the CDR3 with reference TRBV18 and TRBJ1-4 gives the whole variable domain NAGVMQNPRHLVRRRGQEARLRCSPMKGHSHVYWYRQLPEEGLKFMVYLQKENIIDESGMPKERFSAEFPKEGPSILRIQQVVRGDSAAYFCASSPGVRDRGREKLFFGSGTQLSVL.

This sequence joins TRBV5-1 and TRBJ2-1; D ambiguous. Germline values: CDR1 SGHRS, CDR2 YFSETQ. CDR3 length: 17 amino acids. Deletions cut 4 bases from V and 0 bases from J, with 17 bases between. The DNA for the CDR3 is TGCGCCAGCAGCCTTGATATACGGCGGAGCTCCTACAATGAGCAGTTCTTC. This gives the protein CASSLDIRRSSYNEQFF.

This rearrangement joins TRBV6-6 to TRBJ2-7; 9 nucleotides line up with TRBD1. Trimming took 4 bases from V and 3 from J; bases not matched to a gene: 4. The CDR3 sequence is 14 residues long. Germline V gene data show CDR1 as MNHNY and CDR2 as SVGAGI (reference sequence). DNA of the CDR3: TGTGCCAGCAGTTCTCCGGGACAGGGCTACGAGCAGTACTTC. Its protein product is CASSSPGQGYEQYF.

The rearrangement joins TRBV7-9 to TRBJ2-7; D is perhaps TRBD1 (5 bases). The V and J ends lost 1 base and 12 bases respectively, with 13 bases between them. Per the germline V gene, CDR1 is SEHNR and CDR2 is FQNEAQ (reference sequence). The CDR3 loop spans 12 amino acids. The CDR3 nucleotides read TGTGCCAGCAGCTTAGGGGGCGGCAAGCGGTACTTC. It codes for CASSLGGGKRYF.

The genes are TRBV6-5 and TRBJ2-5; D call uncertain. The CDR3 runs 13 residues. Germline V gene sequence: CDR1 MNHEY, CDR2 SVGAGI. Trimming shortened V by 0 bases and J by 1 base, and 3 bases separated the two germline ends. In DNA, the CDR3 is TGTGCCAGCAGTTACTCCAGCCAAGAGACCCAGTACTTC. Its protein product is CASSYSSQETQYF.

The J gene is TRBJ1-3, the V gene TRBV21-1; whether TRBD1, the table's D call, matches the DNA was not checked. TRBV21-1 constitutes a pseudogene. This CDR3 contains 19 residues. The CDR3 DNA reads as TGTGCCAGCAGCCACGAGGTGGGGGACAGAAGTCGCTCTGGAAACACCATATATTTT. Amino acid sequence: CASSHEVGDRSRSGNTIYF.

The chain couples TRBV30 to TRBJ2-3; a possible D gene is TRBD1 (5 bases). Looked up from germline, CDR1 is GTSNPN and CDR2 is SVGIG (reference sequence). The CDR3 runs to 12 residues. V shed 5 bases and J shed 0 bases, with 6 bases lying between them. The CDR3 DNA is TGTGCCTGGGGACAAAGCACAGATACGCAGTATTTT. It yields the protein CAWGQSTDTQYF.

The rearrangement uses TRBV28 and TRBJ2-7, with D tentatively TRBD1 (5 bases). Germline lookup yields CDR1 MDHEN and CDR2 SYDVKM. The V and J ends lost 5 bases and 0 bases respectively, with 11 bases between them. The CDR3 is made up of 14 amino acids. The DNA for the CDR3 is TGTGCCAGCAGTGACAGTTTACTCTCCTACGAGCAGTACTTC. Protein sequence: CASSDSLLSYEQYF.

The V gene is TRBV3-1 (or the pseudogene TRBV3-2), the J gene TRBJ1-6; tentatively, D is TRBD1 (6 bases). The CDR3 has 14 amino acids. The germline gives CDR1 LGHDT, CDR2 YNNKEL (reference sequence). The V and J ends lost 1 base and 8 bases respectively, with 9 bases between them. CDR3 sequence: CASSQVQGDSPLHF. The CDR3 coding sequence is TGTGCCAGCAGCCAAGTACAGGGAGATTCACCCCTCCACTTT.

The chain recombines TRBV9 with TRBJ2-7; the match to TRBD2 covers 10 bases. Per the germline V gene, CDR1 is SGDLS and CDR2 is YYNGEE. Trimming at V came to 0 bases and at J to 4 bases, leaving 4 bases not matched to a gene. The CDR3 loop spans 15 amino acids. Here the CDR3 DNA reads TGTGCCAGCAGCGTAGCTAGCGGGAGTATTTACGAGCAGTACTTC. This sequence encodes CASSVASGSIYEQYF. Variable domain in full (rest from reference TRBV9 and TRBJ2-7): DSGVTQTPKHLITATGQRVTLRCSPRSGDLSVYWYQQSLDQGLQFLIQYYNGEERAKGNILERFSAQQFPDLHSELNLSSLELGDSALYFCASSVASGSIYEQYFGPGTRLTVT.

The chain couples TRBV5-1 to TRBJ2-4, with D possibly matching TRBD1 (5 bases). Looked up from germline, CDR1 is SGHRS and CDR2 is YFSETQ. The CDR3 loop spans 15 amino acids. V was trimmed by 0 bases and J by 6 bases, leaving 13 bases between them. The CDR3 DNA follows: TGCGCCAGCAGCTTGGCCGACAGATCAGGAAACATTCAGTACTTC. Its protein product is CASSLADRSGNIQYF. Variable domain in full (rest from reference TRBV5-1 and TRBJ2-4): KAGVTQTPRYLIKTRGQQVTLSCSPISGHRSVSWYQQTPGQGLQFLFEYFSETQRNKGNFPGRFSGRQFSNSRSEMNVSTLELGDSALYLCASSLADRSGNIQYFGAGTRLSVL.

This chain joins TRBV5-1 and TRBJ2-1, with 9 nucleotides matching TRBD1. CDR3 length equals 15 residues. V shed 0 bases and J 5 bases; nucleotides not matched to a gene: 3. The germline V gene encodes CDR1 SGHRS and CDR2 YFSETQ. The CDR3 reads CASSLGQGGHNEQFF. The CDR3 DNA reads TGCGCCAGCAGCTTGGGACAGGGGGGCCACAATGAGCAGTTCTTC.

This sequence joins TRBV9 and TRBJ1-2, with 9 positions matching TRBD1. The CDR3 spans 14 residues. V lost 4 bases, J lost 2 bases, and 3 bases stayed unmatched. CDR1 and CDR2 from the germline V gene are SGDLS and YYNGEE. CDR3 DNA sequence: TGTGCCAGCAGCCCCGGGACAGGGAACTATGGCTACACCTTC. Its protein is CASSPGTGNYGYTF.

The rearrangement uses TRBV7-9 and TRBJ1-1, with TRBD1 identical over 8 bases. The J segment lost 1 base and the V segment lost 5 bases, leaving 6 bases of the junction unmatched. Germline values: CDR1 SEHNR, CDR2 FQNEAQ (reference sequence). The CDR3 sequence is 15 residues long. CDR3: CASSAAGTGNTEAFF. The CDR3 DNA sequence: TGTGCCAGCAGCGCCGCCGGGACAGGGAACACTGAAGCTTTCTTT.

This clone was recorded once. The rearrangement joins TRBV4-1 to TRBJ1-5; D unresolved. Germline V gives CDR1 MGHRA, CDR2 YSYEKL. V shed 1 base and J shed 4 bases, with 8 bases lying between them. This CDR3 has 14 residues. CDR3 sequence (DNA): TGCGCCAGCAGCCAAGGCCGGTATAATCAGCCCCAGCATTTT. This encodes CASSQGRYNQPQHF.

The chain combines TRBV30 with TRBJ2-5; D is unresolved. Germline CDR1 GTSNPN, CDR2 SVGIG (reference sequence). CDR3 length equals 15 residues. Trimming took 2 bases from V and 2 from J, leaving 15 bases between them. This chain's CDR3 is CAWSRSRRLQETQYF. The CDR3 DNA reads as TGTGCCTGGAGTAGGTCCCGGCGGCTGCAAGAGACCCAGTACTTC.

The rearrangement joins TRBV9 to TRBJ1-2; the match to TRBD1 covers 9 bases. This CDR3 region has 13 residues. J was trimmed by 7 bases and V by 2 bases; bases with no gene match: 3. The germline gives CDR1 SGDLS, CDR2 YYNGEE. The CDR3 DNA reads as TGTGCCAGCAGCGTCGGGACAGGGACTGGCTACACCTTC. Its protein product is CASSVGTGTGYTF.

The rearrangement joins TRBV7-6 to TRBJ2-7; the match to TRBD2 covers 8 bases. The V and J ends lost 5 bases and 3 bases, in that order; junction bases with no gene match: 6. The CDR3 runs 14 residues. Per the germline V gene, CDR1 is SGHVS and CDR2 is FNYEAQ. The CDR3: CASSRAGAIYEQYF. Written as DNA, the CDR3 is TGTGCCAGCAGCCGAGCGGGAGCGATCTACGAGCAGTACTTC. The full variable domain, rest sourced from reference TRBV7-6 and TRBJ2-7, is GAGVSQSPRYKVTKRGQDVALRCDPISGHVSLYWYRQALGQGPEFLTYFNYEAQQDKSGLPNDRFSAERPEGSISTLTIQRTEQRDSAMYRCASSRAGAIYEQYFGPGTRLTVT.

The rearrangement links TRBV6-5 to TRBJ2-2, with a tentative D call TRBD2 (6 bases). The CDR3 extends over 15 amino acids. The germline V gene has CDR1 MNHEY and CDR2 SVGAGI. The ends were cut back, 6 bases at V and 4 bases at J, with 15 bases in the middle. The chain's CDR3 is CASSPDYGTTGELFF. The CDR3 bases are TGTGCCAGCAGCCCGGACTACGGGACCACCGGGGAGCTGTTTTTT.

The chain joins TRBV7-9 to TRBJ2-1; 12 positions match TRBD2. V trimming: 0 bases; J trimming: 8 bases; junction bases outside the gene matches: 14. Germline V gene data show CDR1 as SEHNR and CDR2 as FQNEAQ (reference sequence). The CDR3 length is 19 residues. For the CDR3, the DNA is TGTGCCAGCAGCTTAGCGCCCCAAAGACTAGCGGGAGTGAGGTATGAGCAGTTCTTC. Translation: CASSLAPQRLAGVRYEQFF.

The chain employs TRBV7-9 and TRBJ1-2; 9 bases line up with TRBD1. Germline CDR1 reads SEHNR; CDR2 reads FQNEAQ (reference sequence). The V gene end was trimmed by 2 bases and the J gene end by 3 bases; junction bases not matched to a gene: 1. The CDR3 runs to 14 residues. CDR3 sequence reads: CASSLRQGDYGYTF. DNA for the CDR3: TGTGCCAGCAGCTTAAGACAGGGGGACTATGGCTACACCTTC.

This chain joins TRBV4-2 and TRBJ2-1; a weak D match, TRBD2 (5 bases). The V and J ends lost 4 bases and 10 bases respectively, with 11 bases between them. The CDR3 sequence is 12 residues long. CDR1 is LGHNA, CDR2 YNFKEQ, per germline. Here the CDR3 DNA reads TGTGCCAGCAGCCGGACTGCCTCCGAGCAGTTCTTC. Residues: CASSRTASEQFF.

The chain is built from TRBV6-2 or TRBV6-3 and TRBJ2-7, with 8 bases lining up with TRBD1. This CDR3 is 14 amino acids long. V trimming: 6 bases; J trimming: 7 bases; junction bases outside the gene matches: 11. Germline CDR1 MNHEY, CDR2 SVGEGT. The chain's CDR3 is CASSLTGARGEQYF. The CDR3 DNA is TGTGCCAGCAGCCTGACAGGGGCGCGTGGTGAGCAGTACTTC.

V is TRBV5-3 and J is TRBJ1-4, with D possibly matching TRBD1 (5 bases). TRBV5-3 is noted as an ORF with a role that remains uncertain. V gave up 0 bases and J gave up 8 bases, with 11 bases separating them. This CDR3 spans 14 amino acids. The DNA of the CDR3 is TGTGCCAGAAGCTTGGACGGTAAGGGGGAAAAACTGTTTTTT. This sequence encodes CARSLDGKGEKLFF.